A single T cell receptor (beta chain) is shown here with its context. Methods used by the authors: From reference gene primer amplification, estimates of nucleated cell counts were derived. Only in-frame clones appear in the TCRdb table, and some are missing; sequencing was by immunoSEQ multiplex PCR. The DNA was the basis for D and trimming; V, J and clone size are from that table. Of under 40,000 clones listed, 80% to 90% are singletons. CDR1 is MGHRA, CDR2 YSYEKL, per germline. J was trimmed by 5 bases and V by 2 bases; bases with no gene match: 5. The CDR3 length is 14 residues. The entry originates in a study of blood T cell repertoires in COVID-19. Looking at the study overall: Sample material is recorded as cDNA or gDNA derived from T cells, B-cell-depleted T cells, or PBMCs.

This rearrangement joins TRBV4-1 to TRBJ2-7; TRBD1 agrees at 8 bases. Sample: peripheral blood. This TCR came from a woman aged 80 or older with active or convalescent COVID-19. The CDR3 loop reads CASSQWTGSNEQYF. The CDR3 coding sequence is TGCGCCAGCAGCCAATGGACAGGGTCTAACGAGCAGTACTTC.